In this sample, the clone carrying this TCR beta chain turned up once. Its antigen is not known. The data were taken from a study of post-analysis software for immune sequencing data. For the study at large: Disease courses included relapsing-remitting, secondary progressive and progressive-relapsing multiple sclerosis.

Study observations and caveats: Patients used about 5 TRBV segments, including TRBV5-6, TRBV5-1 and TRBV20-1, more often than controls. The normalized Chao1 diversity of multiple sclerosis patients was significantly lower than that of controls. Analysis by F measure revealed that same-batch samples clustered strongly together.

Unique-molecular-identifier-tagged TCR beta cDNA libraries were used. Roughly 500,000 cDNA molecules came from about 1 to 10 million T cells. TCRdb re-called the PCR reads through MiXCR, storing one row per CDR3 protein. The sample carries around 710,000 distinct CDR3 sequences, about 43% recorded once. Germline-derived CDR1 and CDR2 are SEHNR and FQNEAQ (reference sequence). The CDR3 spans 14 residues. The sequence was collected from a girl aged 5-17 years with multiple sclerosis. V and J are TRBV7-9 and TRBJ2-4, with no clear D. The assigned J gene may be wrong: the sequence end matches TRBJ2-7 better. Sequenced sample: blood. The CDR3 loop reads CASGVEGLVHEQYF. The DNA for the CDR3 is TGTGCCAGTGGGGTTGAAGGGTTGGTCCACGAGCAGTACTTC.